The source of this TCR beta chain is a study of shared clonotypes between healthy human individuals. V was pared by 3 bases and J by 4 bases, with 5 bases of the junction left unmatched. CDR3 length equals 14 residues. CDR1 is ENHRY, CDR2 SYGVKD, per germline. Measured with immunoSEQ multiplex PCR; TCRdb has only the in-frame clones, and not every one. The table includes about 1 million clones, 75% detected once. This TCR came from a man aged 18 to 30 in good health. The source material was memory CD4+ T cells sorted from blood. Described subset: CD45RA-negative fraction. The chain is built from TRBV10-3 and TRBJ1-2; TRBD1 agrees at 7 bases. CDR3 sequence reads: CAISDRGDGYGYTF. The CDR3 DNA reads TGTGCCATCAGTGACAGGGGGGATGGCTATGGCTACACCTTC.